This T cell receptor (beta chain) is drawn from a study of vaccination and CD4 T cells after COVID-19. This clonotype was observed a handful of times. Its antigen is not identified. Treatment in this sample: roughly nine-day PBMC culture with coronavirus spike peptide pools or control peptides (ViraFEST assay). Cultured CD4+ T cell DNA underwent sequencing with the Oncomine TCR Beta short-read assay. TCRdb reanalysed the PCR reads using MiXCR and keeps one entry per CDR3 protein. The sample lists fewer than 15,000 distinct CDR3 sequences, about 70% occurring once. This clonotype was sampled from a human donor who had recovered from COVID-19. The material sequenced was CD4+ T cells from blood, cultured in vitro.

CDR3 DNA: TGTGCCACCAGTGACCTCCTACCGGGGTACACCGGGGAGCTGTTTTTT. It encodes CATSDLLPGYTGELFF. The V and J genes are TRBV24-1 and TRBJ2-2, with D maybe TRBD2 (5 bases). V lost 4 bases and J 3 bases, leaving 14 bases between the germline ends. CDR1 is KGHDR, CDR2 SFDVKD, per germline. The CDR3 loop spans 16 amino acids.